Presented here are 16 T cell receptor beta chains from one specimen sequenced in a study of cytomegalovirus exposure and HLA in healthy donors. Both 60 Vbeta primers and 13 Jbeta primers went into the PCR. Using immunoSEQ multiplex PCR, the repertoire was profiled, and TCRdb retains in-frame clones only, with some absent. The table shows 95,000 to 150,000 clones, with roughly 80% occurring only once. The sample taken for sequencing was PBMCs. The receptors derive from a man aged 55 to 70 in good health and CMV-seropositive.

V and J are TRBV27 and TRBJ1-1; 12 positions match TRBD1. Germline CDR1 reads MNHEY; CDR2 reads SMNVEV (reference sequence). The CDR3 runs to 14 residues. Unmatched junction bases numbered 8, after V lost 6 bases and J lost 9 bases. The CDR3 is CASRPGTGGSKAFF. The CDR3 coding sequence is TGTGCCAGCAGACCCGGGACAGGGGGCTCCAAAGCTTTCTTT.

CDR3 nucleotide sequence: TGTGCCAGCAGTTTTTGGACAGGGTCGGTTTATAGCGGCAATCAGCCCCAGCATTTT. It yields the protein CASSFWTGSVYSGNQPQHF. V is TRBV28 and J is TRBJ1-5; 8 bases map to TRBD1. CDR3 size: 19 residues. V shed 3 bases and J 2 bases; nucleotides not matched to a gene: 15. Per the germline V gene, CDR1 is MDHEN and CDR2 is SYDVKM.

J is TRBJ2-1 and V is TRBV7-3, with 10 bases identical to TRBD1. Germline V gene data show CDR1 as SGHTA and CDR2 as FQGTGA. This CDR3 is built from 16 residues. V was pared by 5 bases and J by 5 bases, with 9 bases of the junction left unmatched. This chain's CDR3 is CASSPLGQGYDNEQFF. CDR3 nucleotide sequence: TGTGCCAGCAGCCCCCTGGGACAGGGGTACGACAATGAGCAGTTCTTC.

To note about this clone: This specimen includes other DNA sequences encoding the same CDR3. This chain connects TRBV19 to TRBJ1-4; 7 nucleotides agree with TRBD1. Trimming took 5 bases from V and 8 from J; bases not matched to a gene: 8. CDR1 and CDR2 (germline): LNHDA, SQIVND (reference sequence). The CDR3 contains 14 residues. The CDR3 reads CASSLDRVGEKLFF. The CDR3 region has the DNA TGTGCCAGTAGTCTCGACAGGGTTGGCGAAAAACTGTTTTTT.

This CDR3 is CASSNPGQGSYTEAFF. The CDR3 nucleotides read TGCGCCAGCAGCAATCCGGGACAGGGGTCATACACTGAAGCTTTCTTT. The V and J genes are TRBV5-1 and TRBJ1-1; TRBD1 matches at 10 bases. The V gene end was trimmed by 4 bases and the J gene end by 3 bases; junction bases not matched to a gene: 9. This CDR3 has 16 residues. Germline-derived CDR1 and CDR2 are SGHRS and YFSETQ.

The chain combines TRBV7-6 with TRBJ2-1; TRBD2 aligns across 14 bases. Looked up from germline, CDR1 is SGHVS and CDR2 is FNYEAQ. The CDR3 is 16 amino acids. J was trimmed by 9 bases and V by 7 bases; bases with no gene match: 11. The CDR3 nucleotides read TGTGCCAGCATCTCATGGACGACTAGCGGGAGGGTTGAGCAGTTCTTC. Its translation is CASISWTTSGRVEQFF.

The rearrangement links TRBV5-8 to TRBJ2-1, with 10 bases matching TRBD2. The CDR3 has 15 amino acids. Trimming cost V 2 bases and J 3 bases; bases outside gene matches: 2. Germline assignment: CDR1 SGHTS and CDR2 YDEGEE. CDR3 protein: CASSFGLAVYNEQFF. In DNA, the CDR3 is TGTGCCAGCAGCTTCGGACTAGCGGTCTACAATGAGCAGTTCTTC. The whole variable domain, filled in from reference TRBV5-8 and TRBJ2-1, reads EAGVTQSPTHLIKTRGQQATLRCSPISGHTSVYWYQQALGLGLQFLLWYDEGEERNRGNFPPRFSGRQFPNYSSELNVNALELEDSALYLCASSFGLAVYNEQFFGPGTRLTVL.

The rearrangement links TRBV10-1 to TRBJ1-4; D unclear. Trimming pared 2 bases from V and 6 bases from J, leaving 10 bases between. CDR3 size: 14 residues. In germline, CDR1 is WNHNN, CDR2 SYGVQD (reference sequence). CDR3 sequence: CASSERGSDEKLFF. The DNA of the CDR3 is TGCGCCAGCAGTGAGAGAGGGTCCGATGAAAAACTGTTTTTT.

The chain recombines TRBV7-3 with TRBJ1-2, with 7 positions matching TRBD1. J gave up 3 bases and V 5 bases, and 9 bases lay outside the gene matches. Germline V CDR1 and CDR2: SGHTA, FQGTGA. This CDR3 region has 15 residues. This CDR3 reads CASSPKDRKDYGYTF. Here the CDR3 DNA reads TGTGCCAGCAGCCCGAAGGACAGGAAGGACTATGGCTACACCTTC.

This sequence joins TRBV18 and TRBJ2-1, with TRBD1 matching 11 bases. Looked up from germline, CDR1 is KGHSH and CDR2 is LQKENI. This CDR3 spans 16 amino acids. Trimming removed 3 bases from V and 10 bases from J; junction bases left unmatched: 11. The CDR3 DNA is TGTGCCAGCTCACCGCTTGGACAGGGGGCAATCAGAGAGCAGTTCTTC. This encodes CASSPLGQGAIREQFF. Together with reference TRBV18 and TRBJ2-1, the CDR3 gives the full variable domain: NAGVMQNPRHLVRRRGQEARLRCSPMKGHSHVYWYRQLPEEGLKFMVYLQKENIIDESGMPKERFSAEFPKEGPSILRIQQVVRGDSAAYFCASSPLGQGAIREQFFGPGTRLTVL.

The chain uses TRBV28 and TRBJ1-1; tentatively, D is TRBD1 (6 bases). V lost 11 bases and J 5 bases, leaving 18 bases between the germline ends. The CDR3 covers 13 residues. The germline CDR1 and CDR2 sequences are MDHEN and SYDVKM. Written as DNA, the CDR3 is TGTGCCGTGAGAGGGGGGGCGGGGACTGAAGCTTTCTTT. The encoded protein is CAVRGGAGTEAFF.

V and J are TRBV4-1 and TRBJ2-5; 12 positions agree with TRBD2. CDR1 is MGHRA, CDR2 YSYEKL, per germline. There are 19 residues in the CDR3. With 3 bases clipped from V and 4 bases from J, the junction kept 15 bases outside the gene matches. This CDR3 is CASSQGTLGLAGPRETQYF. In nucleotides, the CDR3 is TGCGCCAGCAGCCAGGGGACGCTGGGACTAGCGGGCCCTAGAGAGACCCAGTACTTC.

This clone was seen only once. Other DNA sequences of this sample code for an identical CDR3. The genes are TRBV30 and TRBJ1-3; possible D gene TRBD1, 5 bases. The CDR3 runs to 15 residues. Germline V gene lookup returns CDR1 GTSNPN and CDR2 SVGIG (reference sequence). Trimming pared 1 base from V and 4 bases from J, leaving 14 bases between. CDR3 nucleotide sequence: TGTGCCTGGAGTGGAAAAGGGGTCTCCGGAAACACCATATATTTT. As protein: CAWSGKGVSGNTIYF.

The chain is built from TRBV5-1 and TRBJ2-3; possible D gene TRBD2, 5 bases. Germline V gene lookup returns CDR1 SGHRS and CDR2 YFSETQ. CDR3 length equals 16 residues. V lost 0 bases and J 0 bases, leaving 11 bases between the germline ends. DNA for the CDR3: TGCGCCAGCAGCTTGGCTCTAGCCCGTAGCACAGATACGCAGTATTTT. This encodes CASSLALARSTDTQYF.

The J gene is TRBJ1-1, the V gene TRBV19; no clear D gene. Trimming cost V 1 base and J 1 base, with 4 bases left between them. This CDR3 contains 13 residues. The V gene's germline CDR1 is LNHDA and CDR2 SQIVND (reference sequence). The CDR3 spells CASSIGANTEAFF. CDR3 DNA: TGTGCCAGTAGTATAGGGGCGAACACTGAAGCTTTCTTT.

The CDR3 DNA sequence: TGTGCCAGCAAGGACAGGAGTTTGAACACTGAAGCTTTCTTT. Protein sequence: CASKDRSLNTEAFF. The chain uses TRBV7-9 and TRBJ1-1; 7 bases line up with TRBD1. Germline V gene lookup returns CDR1 SEHNR and CDR2 FQNEAQ (reference sequence). Trimming took 7 bases from V and 0 from J; bases not matched to a gene: 5. The CDR3 is 14 amino acids.